A single sample gave rise to the 9 T cell receptor beta chains below, sequenced in a study of blood T cell repertoires in COVID-19. Clones were sequenced by immunoSEQ multiplex PCR, and TCRdb holds only the in-frame ones, with some missing. The sample holds under 250,000 clones, around 85% seen once. The material sequenced was PBMCs or T cells enriched from blood (not recorded which). Every receptor here comes from a woman in her forties or fifties with acute COVID-19.

This clone appeared once. This rearrangement joins TRBV7-9 to TRBJ2-3; D is possibly TRBD1 (5 bases). Per the germline V gene, CDR1 is SEHNR and CDR2 is FQNEAQ (reference sequence). Trimming removed 3 bases at V and 0 bases at J, with 10 bases between. This CDR3 is 15 amino acids long. In DNA form, the CDR3 reads TGTGCCAGCAGCTTCGACAGTCCTAGCACAGATACGCAGTATTTT. Its translation: CASSFDSPSTDTQYF.

V is TRBV4-2 and J is TRBJ1-2; 9 positions agree with TRBD1. V gave up 4 bases and J gave up 0 bases; unmatched junction bases: 3. This CDR3 contains 15 residues. Germline assignment: CDR1 LGHNA and CDR2 YNFKEQ. This CDR3 is CASSLWTGANYGYTF. The CDR3 bases are TGTGCCAGCAGCCTTTGGACAGGGGCTAACTATGGCTACACCTTC.

This clone was recorded once. The CDR3 DNA reads TGTGCCAGCAGCATGACAGGGTTGGGCTATGGCTACACCTTC. Translation gives CASSMTGLGYGYTF. This sequence joins TRBV5-4 and TRBJ1-2, with 7 bases identical to TRBD1. CDR3 size: 14 residues. V gave up 4 bases and J gave up 4 bases; unmatched junction bases: 7. CDR1 is SGHNT and CDR2 is YYREEE in the germline V gene (reference sequence).

The chain links TRBV2 to TRBJ1-3, with D possibly TRBD1 on 6 matching bases. From germline, CDR1 is SNHLY and CDR2 FYNNEI. The CDR3 extends over 14 amino acids. Trimming shortened V by 8 bases and J by 4 bases, and 15 bases separated the two germline ends. The CDR3 loop is CASGSRGMGNTIYF. CDR3 nucleotides: TGTGCCAGCGGCTCCAGGGGAATGGGAAACACCATATATTTT. The full variable domain, completed using reference TRBV2 and TRBJ1-3, is EPEVTQTPSHQVTQMGQEVILRCVPISNHLYFYWYRQILGQKVEFLVSFYNNEISEKSEIFDDQFSVERPDGSNFTLKIRSTKLEDSAMYFCASGSRGMGNTIYFGEGSWLTVV.

The V call is TRBV3-1 (or the pseudogene TRBV3-2), the J call TRBJ2-1, with 11 bases identical to TRBD2. Per the germline V gene, CDR1 is LGHDT and CDR2 is YNNKEL (reference sequence). This CDR3 region has 14 residues. The V gene end was trimmed by 6 bases and the J gene end by 2 bases; junction bases not matched to a gene: 0. CDR3 amino acids: CASRTSGAYNEQFF. DNA for the CDR3: TGTGCCAGCAGGACTAGCGGGGCCTACAATGAGCAGTTCTTC.

V is TRBV10-2 and J is TRBJ1-5, with D possibly matching TRBD1 (5 bases). Trimming shortened V by 0 bases and J by 9 bases, and 12 bases separated the two germline ends. This CDR3 spans 14 amino acids. From germline, CDR1 is WSHSY and CDR2 SAAADI. In DNA form, the CDR3 reads TGCGCCAGCAGTGAGTCGGCCAGGGAAAGGCCCCAGCATTTT. Residues: CASSESARERPQHF.

The J gene is TRBJ2-1, the V gene TRBV9; D is ambiguous. The V and J ends lost 2 bases and 6 bases respectively, with 9 bases between them. The CDR3 has 13 residues. The germline CDR1 and CDR2 sequences are SGDLS and YYNGEE. CDR3 in amino acids: CASSVGDFNEQFF. The CDR3 DNA sequence: TGTGCCAGCAGCGTCGGAGATTTCAATGAGCAGTTCTTC.

CDR3 coding DNA: TGTGCCAGCAGCCTCGACAGGGTATCTGGCTACACCTTC. Its protein product is CASSLDRVSGYTF. The chain employs TRBV6-5 and TRBJ1-2, with 7 nucleotides matching TRBD1. Looked up from germline, CDR1 is MNHEY and CDR2 is SVGAGI. There are 13 residues in the CDR3. Trimming cost V 6 bases and J 7 bases; bases outside gene matches: 8.

The J gene is TRBJ1-2, the V gene TRBV12-3 or TRBV12-4, with D possibly TRBD1 on 6 matching bases. V lost 8 bases and J lost 1, with 11 bases in between. The CDR3 is 13 residues long. CDR3 residues: CASAGDNNYGYTF. CDR3 nucleotide sequence: TGTGCCAGCGCCGGGGACAATAACTATGGCTACACCTTC.